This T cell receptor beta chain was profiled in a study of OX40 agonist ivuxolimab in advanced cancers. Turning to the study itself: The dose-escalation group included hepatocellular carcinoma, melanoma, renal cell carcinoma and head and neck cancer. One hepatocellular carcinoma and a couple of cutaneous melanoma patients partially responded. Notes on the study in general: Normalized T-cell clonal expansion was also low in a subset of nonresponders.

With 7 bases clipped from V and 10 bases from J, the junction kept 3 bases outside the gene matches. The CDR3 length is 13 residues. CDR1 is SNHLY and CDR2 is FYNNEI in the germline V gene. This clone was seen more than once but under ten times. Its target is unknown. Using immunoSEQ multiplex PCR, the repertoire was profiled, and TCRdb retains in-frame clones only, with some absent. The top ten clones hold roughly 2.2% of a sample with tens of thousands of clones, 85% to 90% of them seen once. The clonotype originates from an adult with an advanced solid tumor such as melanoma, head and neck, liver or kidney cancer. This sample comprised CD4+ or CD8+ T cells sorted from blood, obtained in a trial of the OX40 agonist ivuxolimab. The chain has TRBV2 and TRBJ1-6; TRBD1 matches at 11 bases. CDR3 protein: CASNRDRGSPLHF. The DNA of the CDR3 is TGTGCCAGCAACCGGGACAGGGGGTCACCCCTCCACTTT.